This T cell receptor (beta chain) was retrieved from a study of control samples from healthy donors and cancer patients. V gave up 0 bases and J gave up 6 bases; unmatched junction bases: 3. Germline loops: CDR1 SGDLS, CDR2 YYNGEE. The CDR3 spans 15 residues. Sequencing used immunoSEQ multiplex PCR; TCRdb keeps in-frame clones, though not all of them. The sample consists of roughly 2,000 clones, around 79% of them appearing once. V is TRBV9 and J is TRBJ2-2; 9 bases are shared with TRBD2. The clonotype comes from a female donor with lung cancer. Sequencing input: formalin-fixed, paraffin-embedded tissue. In nucleotides, the CDR3 is TGTGCCAGCAGCGTAGGGACTAGCGCCGCCGGGGAGCTGTTTTTT. Translated, it gives CASSVGTSAAGELFF.